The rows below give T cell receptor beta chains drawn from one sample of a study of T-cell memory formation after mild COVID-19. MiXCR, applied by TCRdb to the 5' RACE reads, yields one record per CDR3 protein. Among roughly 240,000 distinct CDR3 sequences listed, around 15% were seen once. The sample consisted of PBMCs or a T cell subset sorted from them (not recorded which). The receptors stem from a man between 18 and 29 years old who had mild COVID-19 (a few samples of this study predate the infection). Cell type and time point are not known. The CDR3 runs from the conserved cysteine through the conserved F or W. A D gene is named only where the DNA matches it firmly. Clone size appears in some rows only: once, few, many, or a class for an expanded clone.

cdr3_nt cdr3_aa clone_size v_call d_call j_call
TGCGCCAGCAGCCCTGACAGGGGTTCGGATGGCTACACCTTC CASSPDRGSDGYTF - TRBV5-1 TRBD1 TRBJ1-2
TGCGCCAGCAGCTTACAGGACAGGGTAACCGGGGAGCTGTTTTTT CASSLQDRVTGELFF - TRBV5-1 TRBD1 TRBJ2-2
TGCGCCAGCAGCCCCCAGGGGGGGAATGGCTACACCTTC CASSPQGGNGYTF - TRBV4-3 TRBD1 TRBJ1-2
TGTGCCAGCAGCCCCTTGGGACTAGCGGGGGGAGAGCAGTTCTTC CASSPLGLAGGEQFF - TRBV7-2 TRBD2 TRBJ2-1
TGTGCCAGCAGCTCTACAGGGGAGCAGTACTTC CASSSTGEQYF many TRBV7-8 - TRBJ2-7
TGCAGTGGGGGCCCCCACGCGGGGTATAGCTCCTACAATGAGCAGTTCTTC CSGGPHAGYSSYNEQFF - TRBV20-1 - TRBJ2-1
TGTGCCAGCAGTTACTCGATCGGGGCTGGGAGCGCCAAAAACATTCAGTACTTC CASSYSIGAGSAKNIQYF few TRBV6-5 - TRBJ2-4
TGTGCCACCAGCAGAGATCCGCTGTACAATGAGCAGTTCTTC CATSRDPLYNEQFF - TRBV15 - TRBJ2-1
TGTGCCAGCAGCTTGGTCGGAGGGGACAATCAGCCCCAGCATTTT CASSLVGGDNQPQHF few TRBV5-5 - TRBJ1-5
TGCAGTGCTACCGCCTCGGGGGCCGGATCAGATACGCAGTATTTT CSATASGAGSDTQYF medium-sized TRBV20-1 - TRBJ2-3
TGTGCCAGCAGCTCCGACAGGGCAGATACGCAGTATTTT CASSSDRADTQYF few TRBV7-7 TRBD1 TRBJ2-3
TGTGCCAGCAGCCGGGGGGAGGAGGGTACTTCACCCCTCCACTTT CASSRGEEGTSPLHF - TRBV7-3 - TRBJ1-6
TGTGCCAGCAGTGACCTTCGGGGAGCCGGGGAGCTGTTTTTT CASSDLRGAGELFF - TRBV25-1 - TRBJ2-2
TGTGCCAGCAGCCCTTCCCCCGGTTCGAACACCGGGGAGCTGTTTTTT CASSPSPGSNTGELFF - TRBV7-6 - TRBJ2-2
TGTGCCAGCAGCTTATCGTCCGGGGGCGTTAAGAAGGAAAAACTGTTTTTT CASSLSSGGVKKEKLFF few TRBV7-9 - TRBJ1-4
TGTGCCAGCAGCTTCGGTTTTCGAGAGCAGTTCTTC CASSFGFREQFF few TRBV7-2 - TRBJ2-1
TGCGCCAGCAGCTTGTGGGACAGCATTAATTCACCCCTCCACTTT CASSLWDSINSPLHF - TRBV5-1 TRBD1 TRBJ1-6
TGCGCCAGCAGCTTAGGGGTCCAAAACATTCAGTACTTC CASSLGVQNIQYF - TRBV5-1 - TRBJ2-4
TGTGCCAGCAGTTACACGGGACTAGCGGGACCACAGACCCAGTACTTC CASSYTGLAGPQTQYF few TRBV6-5 TRBD2 TRBJ2-5
TGTGCCAGCAGCTCACGACAGGGCTTCTATGGCTACACCTTC CASSSRQGFYGYTF many TRBV7-2 TRBD1 TRBJ1-2
TGTGCCATCAGTGACCCGACAGCTACCCTAATTCCCAATTCGGCCCTCCACTTT CAISDPTATLIPNSALHF many TRBV10-3 - TRBJ1-6
TGTGCCAGCAGTGCTGGTTGGACTAGCACAGATACGCAGTATTTT CASSAGWTSTDTQYF - TRBV6-5 - TRBJ2-3
TGTGCCAGCAGTTTAAGACCGGGGGGTTTGGACGAGCAGTACTTC CASSLRPGGLDEQYF many TRBV27 TRBD2 TRBJ2-7
TGCGCCAGCAGCCCCAGGGGGTGGGGGCGCGGCACTGAAGCTTTCTTT CASSPRGWGRGTEAFF - TRBV5-1 TRBD1 TRBJ1-1
TGTGCCAGCAGAGAGAGCGGGGACCAAGAGACCCAGTACTTC CASRESGDQETQYF - TRBV6-2/TRBV6-3 TRBD2 TRBJ2-5
TGCAGTGCTAGAGTACAGGGCACAGATACGCAGTATTTT CSARVQGTDTQYF many TRBV20-1 - TRBJ2-3
TGCGCCAGCAGCCTCGAGGGGACAGCAGATACGCAGTATTTT CASSLEGTADTQYF - TRBV4-3 TRBD1 TRBJ2-3
TGTGCCATCAGGGGACAAGCGGTGGAGACCCAGTACTTC CAIRGQAVETQYF few TRBV10-3 - TRBJ2-5
TGTGCCAGCAGCTTTAGTGAAGAGCAGCCCCAGCATTTT CASSFSEEQPQHF - TRBV7-8 - TRBJ1-5
TGTGCCATCAGTGACACAGGGGCCTCTAACTATGGCTACACCTTC CAISDTGASNYGYTF - TRBV10-3 TRBD1 TRBJ1-2
TGTGCCAGCTCTCGACAGGGGAGTTACAATGAGCAGTTCTTC CASSRQGSYNEQFF few TRBV18 TRBD1 TRBJ2-1
TGTGCCAGCAGCTTATATCCGGGACTAGCGGGGGAAAGCTCCTACAATGAGCAGTTCTTC CASSLYPGLAGESSYNEQFF few TRBV7-6 TRBD2 TRBJ2-1
TGTGCCAGCAGATCCGGGGGTACGAACACCATATATTTT CASRSGGTNTIYF few TRBV3-1 - TRBJ1-3
TGCGCCAGCACGCCTGATACCGGGACAGCTAACTATGGCTACACCTTC CASTPDTGTANYGYTF few TRBV10-2 TRBD1 TRBJ1-2
TGCAGTGCAAGTCCCGGGACTAGCGGGGGGCAGTATTTT CSASPGTSGGQYF - TRBV20-1 TRBD2 TRBJ2-3
TGTGCCAGCAGTTTAAATGCTGAAGCCTACGAGCAGTACTTC CASSLNAEAYEQYF few TRBV27 - TRBJ2-7
TGTGCCAGCAGCTTAGCCCCGGGACAGGGAGGAAAACTGTTTTTT CASSLAPGQGGKLFF - TRBV7-2 TRBD1 TRBJ1-4